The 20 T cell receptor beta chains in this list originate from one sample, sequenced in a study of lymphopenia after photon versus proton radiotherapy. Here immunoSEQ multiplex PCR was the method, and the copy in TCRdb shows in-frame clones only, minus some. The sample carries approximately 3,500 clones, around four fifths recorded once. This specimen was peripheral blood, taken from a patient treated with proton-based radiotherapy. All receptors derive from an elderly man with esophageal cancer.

CDR3 bases: TGCGCCAGCAGCCAATACCTCCGTGGGAGCGTCTCCTACGAGCAGTACTTC. This encodes CASSQYLRGSVSYEQYF. The rearrangement joins TRBV4-1 to TRBJ2-7; a weak D match, TRBD2 (5 bases). The CDR3 runs 17 residues. Trimming stripped 2 bases from V and 0 bases from J, with 17 bases between. Germline loops: CDR1 MGHRA, CDR2 YSYEKL.

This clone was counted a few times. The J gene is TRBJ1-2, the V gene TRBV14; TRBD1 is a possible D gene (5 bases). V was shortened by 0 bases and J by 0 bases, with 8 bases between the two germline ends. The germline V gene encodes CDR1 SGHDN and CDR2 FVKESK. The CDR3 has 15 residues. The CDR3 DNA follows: TGTGCCAGCAGCCAAGAACAGGAAGCTAACTATGGCTACACCTTC. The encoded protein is CASSQEQEANYGYTF.

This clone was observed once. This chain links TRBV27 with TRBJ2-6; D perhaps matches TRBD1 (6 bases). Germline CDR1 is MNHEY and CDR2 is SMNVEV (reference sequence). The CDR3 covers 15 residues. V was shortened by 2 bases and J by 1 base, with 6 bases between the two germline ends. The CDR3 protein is CASSLRGSGANVLTF. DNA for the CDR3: TGTGCCAGCAGTTTAAGGGGGTCTGGGGCCAACGTCCTGACTTTC.

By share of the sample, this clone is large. CDR3 coding DNA: TGTGCCAGCCACAGAGAAATACAGAACACAGCACAAGAGACCCAGTACTTC. This gives the protein CASHREIQNTAQETQYF. V gene TRBV2 combines with J gene TRBJ2-5; no reliable D call. Germline V gene sequence: CDR1 SNHLY, CDR2 FYNNEI. The V end lost 8 bases, the J end lost 2 bases, and 24 bases lay between the germline ends. The CDR3 has 17 amino acids.

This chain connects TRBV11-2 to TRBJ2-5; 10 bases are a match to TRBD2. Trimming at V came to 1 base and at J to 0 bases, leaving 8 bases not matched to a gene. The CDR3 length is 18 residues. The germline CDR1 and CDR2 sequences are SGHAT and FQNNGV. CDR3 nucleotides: TGTGCCAGCAGCTTAGGGTTACAAGCGGGGGGGTACCAAGAGACCCAGTACTTC. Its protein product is CASSLGLQAGGYQETQYF.

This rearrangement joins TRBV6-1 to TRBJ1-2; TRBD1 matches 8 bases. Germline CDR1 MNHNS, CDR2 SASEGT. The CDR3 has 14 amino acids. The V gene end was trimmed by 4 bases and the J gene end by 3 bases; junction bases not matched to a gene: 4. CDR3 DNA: TGTGCCAGCAGTGCGGCAGGGGGCGACTATGGCTACACCTTC. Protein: CASSAAGGDYGYTF.

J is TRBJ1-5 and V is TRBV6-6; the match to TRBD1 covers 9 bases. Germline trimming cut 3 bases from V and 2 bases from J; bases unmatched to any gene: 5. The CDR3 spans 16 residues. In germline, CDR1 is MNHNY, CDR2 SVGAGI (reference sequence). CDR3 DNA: TGTGCCAGCAGTTATCACAGGGGGCAGGGCAATCAGCCCCAGCATTTT. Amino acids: CASSYHRGQGNQPQHF.

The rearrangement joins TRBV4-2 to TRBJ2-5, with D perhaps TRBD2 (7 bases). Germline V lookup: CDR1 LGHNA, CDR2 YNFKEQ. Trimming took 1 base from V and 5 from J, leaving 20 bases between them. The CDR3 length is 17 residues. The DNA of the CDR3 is TGTGCCAGCAGCCAAGGTGTGCAGCGGGACATGCGGGAGACCCAGTACTTC. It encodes CASSQGVQRDMRETQYF.

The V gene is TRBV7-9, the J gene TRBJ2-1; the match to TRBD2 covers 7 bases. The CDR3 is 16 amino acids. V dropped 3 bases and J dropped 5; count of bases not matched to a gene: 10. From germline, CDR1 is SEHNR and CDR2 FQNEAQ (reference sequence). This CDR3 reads CASSLAGAGENNEQFF. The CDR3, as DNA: TGTGCCAGCAGCTTGGCAGGTGCGGGAGAAAACAATGAGCAGTTCTTC.

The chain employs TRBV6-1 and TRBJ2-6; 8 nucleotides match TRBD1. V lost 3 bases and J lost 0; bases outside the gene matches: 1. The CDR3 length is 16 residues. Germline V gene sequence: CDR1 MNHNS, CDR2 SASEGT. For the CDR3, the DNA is TGTGCCAGCAGTGAGGACAGGGACTCTGGGGCCAACGTCCTGACTTTC. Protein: CASSEDRDSGANVLTF.

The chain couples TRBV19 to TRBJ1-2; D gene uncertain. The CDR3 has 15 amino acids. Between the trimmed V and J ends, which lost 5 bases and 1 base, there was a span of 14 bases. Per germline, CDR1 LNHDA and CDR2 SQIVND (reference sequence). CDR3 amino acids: CASSPGDILNYGYTF. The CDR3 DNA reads TGTGCCAGTAGTCCGGGAGATATCCTTAACTATGGCTACACCTTC.

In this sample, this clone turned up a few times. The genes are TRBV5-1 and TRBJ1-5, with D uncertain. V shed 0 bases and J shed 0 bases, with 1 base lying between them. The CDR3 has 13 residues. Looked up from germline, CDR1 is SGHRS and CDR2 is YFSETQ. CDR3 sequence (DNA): TGCGCCAGCAGCTTGGATAGCAATCAGCCCCAGCATTTT. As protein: CASSLDSNQPQHF.

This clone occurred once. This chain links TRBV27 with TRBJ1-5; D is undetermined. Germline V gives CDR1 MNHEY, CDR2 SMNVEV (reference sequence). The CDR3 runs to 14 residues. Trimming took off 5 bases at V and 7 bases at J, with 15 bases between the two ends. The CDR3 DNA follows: TGTGCCAGCAGTCTCTCGGTCCGGGCCCAGCCCCAGCATTTT. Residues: CASSLSVRAQPQHF.

In DNA form, the CDR3 reads TGTGCCAGCGAGTCCCCCGAAGGGCAATACGAGCAGTACTTC. Translation gives CASESPEGQYEQYF. The chain uses TRBV7-9 and TRBJ2-7; D is unresolved. Germline lookup yields CDR1 SEHNR and CDR2 FQNEAQ (reference sequence). The CDR3 loop spans 14 amino acids. Deletions cut 8 bases from V and 4 bases from J, with 18 bases between.

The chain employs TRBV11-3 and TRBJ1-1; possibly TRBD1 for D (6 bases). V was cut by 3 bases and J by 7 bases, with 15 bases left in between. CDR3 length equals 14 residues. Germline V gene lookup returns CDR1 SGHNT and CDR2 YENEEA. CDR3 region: CASSFTDRPNEAFF. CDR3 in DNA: TGTGCCAGCAGCTTCACCGACAGGCCCAATGAAGCTTTCTTT.

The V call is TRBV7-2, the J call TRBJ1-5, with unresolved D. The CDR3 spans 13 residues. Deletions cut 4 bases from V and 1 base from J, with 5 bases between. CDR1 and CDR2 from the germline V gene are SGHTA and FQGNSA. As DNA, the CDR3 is TGTGCCAGCAGCTCGGCGAGCAATCAGCCCCAGCATTTT. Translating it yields CASSSASNQPQHF.

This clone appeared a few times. The DNA for the CDR3 is TGTGCCAGTACCCCGGGACAGGGGGCATGGACCGGGGAGCTGTTTTTT. Translation: CASTPGQGAWTGELFF. The chain recombines TRBV19 with TRBJ2-2, with 12 bases identical to TRBD1. V lost 7 bases, J lost 5 bases, and 8 bases stayed unmatched. Germline CDR1 is LNHDA and CDR2 is SQIVND (reference sequence). The CDR3 spans 16 residues.

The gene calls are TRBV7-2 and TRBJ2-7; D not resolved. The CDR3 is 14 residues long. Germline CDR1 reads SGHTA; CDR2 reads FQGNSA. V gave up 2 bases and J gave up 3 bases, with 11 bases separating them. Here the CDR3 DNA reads TGTGCCAGCAGCTTAAAACGCGGAATCTACGAGCAGTACTTC. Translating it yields CASSLKRGIYEQYF. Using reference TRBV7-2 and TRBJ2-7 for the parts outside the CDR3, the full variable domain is GAGVSQSPSNKVTEKGKDVELRCDPISGHTALYWYRQSLGQGLEFLIYFQGNSAPDKSGLPSDRFSAERTGGSVSTLTIQRTQQEDSAVYLCASSLKRGIYEQYFGPGTRLTVT.

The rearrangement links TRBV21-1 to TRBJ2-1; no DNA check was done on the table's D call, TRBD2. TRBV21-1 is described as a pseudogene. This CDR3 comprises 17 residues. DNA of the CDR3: TGTGCCAGCAGCAAACCCCTAGCGCCCGCTTCCTACAATGAGCAGTTCTTC. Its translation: CASSKPLAPASYNEQFF.

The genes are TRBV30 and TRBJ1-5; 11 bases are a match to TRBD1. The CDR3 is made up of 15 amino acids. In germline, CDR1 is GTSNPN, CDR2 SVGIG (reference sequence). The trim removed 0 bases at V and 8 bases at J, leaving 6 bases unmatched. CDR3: CAWSVRGQGGKPQHF. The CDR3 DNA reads TGTGCCTGGAGTGTACGGGGACAGGGGGGAAAGCCCCAGCATTTT.